This T cell receptor (beta chain) appears in the sequencing data of a study of identical twins. Study-wide results and caveats: Interpretation of the results relied on cross-sectional statistical analysis and not on following the same donors.

From the 5' RACE reads, TCRdb called clonotypes with MiXCR, one entry per CDR3 protein. The sample contains 1,800,000 or so distinct CDR3 sequences, less than 35% of which appear only once. This clonotype was seen a handful of times. What it binds is not known. The TCR comes from a newborn girl in good health. Material: cord blood.

The CDR3 here is CASSAYNAEAFF. The CDR3, as DNA: TGTGCCAGCAGCGCCTACAATGCTGAAGCTTTCTTT. The rearrangement uses TRBV9 and TRBJ1-1; D not certain. Trimming took 3 bases from V and 6 from J, leaving 9 bases between them. This CDR3 spans 12 amino acids. The V gene's germline CDR1 is SGDLS and CDR2 YYNGEE.